The clone carrying this TCR beta chain was counted once. This CDR3 region has 14 residues. Germline-derived CDR1 and CDR2 are MNHEY and SVGAGI. V was pared by 1 base and J by 4 bases, with 9 bases between. The PCR employed 60 Vbeta primers together with 13 Jbeta primers. Profiling relied on immunoSEQ multiplex PCR, and the TCRdb table lists in-frame clones only, not all of them. The sample consists of around 60,000 clones, approximately 71% of them appearing once. These data belong to a study of cytomegalovirus exposure and HLA in healthy donors. This sequence joins TRBV6-5 and TRBJ2-3; TRBD2 is a possible D gene (5 bases). This TCR came from a man between 45 and 60 years old in good health and CMV-seropositive. Sequenced input: PBMCs. CDR3 residues: CASSYYPGSDTQYF. The CDR3 DNA sequence: TGTGCCAGCAGTTACTACCCGGGATCAGATACGCAGTATTTT.